Shown below are 23 T cell receptor beta chains from a single sample sequenced in a study of CD8 T cells in ankylosing spondylitis. One entry per CDR3 protein, called by TCRdb with MiXCR from the 5' RACE reads. The sample holds roughly 150,000 distinct CDR3 sequences; 25% to 35% are singletons and the top ten take approximately 6%. The sequenced sample consisted of synovial fluid, either unsorted or a sorted T cell fraction (not recorded which). These receptors were collected from a male donor with ankylosing spondylitis.

Relative to its sample, this clonotype is medium-sized. The chain joins TRBV11-2 to TRBJ2-3, with 14 positions matching TRBD2. The V gene end was trimmed by 3 bases and the J gene end by 4 bases; junction bases not matched to a gene: 9. The germline gives CDR1 SGHAT, CDR2 FQNNGV. This CDR3 is built from 18 residues. The CDR3 is CASSFPTGLAGVPDTQYF. The CDR3, as DNA: TGTGCCAGCAGCTTTCCAACGGGACTAGCGGGAGTACCAGATACGCAGTATTTT.

V and J are TRBV5-1 and TRBJ1-5; D gene uncertain. V was pared by 0 bases and J by 0 bases, with 4 bases between. Germline V gene data show CDR1 as SGHRS and CDR2 as YFSETQ. The CDR3 sequence is 14 residues long. CDR3 nucleotides: TGCGCCAGCAGCTTGGAACCTAGCAATCAGCCCCAGCATTTT. This encodes CASSLEPSNQPQHF.

This clonotype was observed many times. The V call is TRBV6-5, the J call TRBJ2-7; TRBD1 matches at 10 bases. Losses at the gene ends were 7 bases for V and 4 bases for J; bases not matched to a gene: 10. The CDR3 length is 15 residues. Germline CDR1 MNHEY, CDR2 SVGAGI. CDR3 sequence (DNA): TGTGCCAGCACCAACTCCGGGACAGGGGAATACGAGCAGTACTTC. It codes for CASTNSGTGEYEQYF.

The rearrangement links TRBV2 to TRBJ1-2, with D unresolved. The V gene lost 8 bases and the J gene lost 6 bases, with 19 bases spanning the gap. The germline CDR1 and CDR2 sequences are SNHLY and FYNNEI. The CDR3 is made up of 14 amino acids. DNA of the CDR3: TGTGCCAGCCGCCTTCTCGGGAGAATGGATGGCTACACCTTC. Its protein product is CASRLLGRMDGYTF.

The chain couples TRBV28 to TRBJ1-2, with a tentative D call TRBD1 (6 bases). V dropped 5 bases and J dropped 8 bases, with 21 bases sitting between them. In germline, CDR1 is MDHEN, CDR2 SYDVKM. The CDR3 totals 15 residues. The CDR3 is CASSLQLGTWGGYTF. CDR3 DNA: TGTGCCAGCAGTCTACAGTTAGGGACATGGGGAGGCTACACCTTC.

V usage is TRBV20-1 and J usage is TRBJ2-1; 10 bases are shared with TRBD2. The germline CDR1 and CDR2 sequences are DFQATT and SNEGSKA (reference sequence). Trimming took 6 bases from V and 6 from J; bases not matched to a gene: 17. The CDR3 is 17 amino acids. The CDR3 sequence: CSAPGQGAASGSNEQFF. Written as DNA, the CDR3 is TGCAGTGCCCCGGGGCAGGGGGCGGCTAGCGGGAGCAATGAGCAGTTCTTC.

The V gene is TRBV20-1, the J gene TRBJ2-2; D is tentatively TRBD1 or TRBD2 (5 bases each). Trimming removed 6 bases from V and 3 bases from J, with 14 bases in between. The CDR3 has 14 amino acids. Germline loops: CDR1 DFQATT, CDR2 SNEGSKA (reference sequence). DNA for the CDR3: TGCAGTGCGAACCCCGGGACCTACACCGGGGAGCTGTTTTTT. Translation: CSANPGTYTGELFF.

This clonotype was observed a few times. The chain uses TRBV18 and TRBJ2-7; D perhaps matches TRBD2 (5 bases). The CDR3 loop spans 15 amino acids. Germline V gene data show CDR1 as KGHSH and CDR2 as LQKENI. V was cut by 6 bases and J by 1 base, with 16 bases left in between. The CDR3, as DNA: TGTGCCAGCTCCCCCGGGGAGACACGGTCCTACGAGCAGTACTTC. This codes for CASSPGETRSYEQYF.

The V call is TRBV25-1, the J call TRBJ2-1; 7 bases are a match to TRBD2. The CDR3 extends over 14 amino acids. Germline CDR1 and CDR2: MGHDK and SYGVNS. The ends lost 5 bases at V and 2 bases at J; junction bases unmatched: 3. CDR3 coding DNA: TGTGCCAGCAGTCGGCGGGAGCCCTACAATGAGCAGTTCTTC. Translating gives CASSRREPYNEQFF.

The genes are TRBV9 and TRBJ1-1, with 7 bases lining up with TRBD1. V lost 4 bases and J lost 9; bases outside the gene matches: 12. The CDR3 loop spans 14 amino acids. Germline CDR1 is SGDLS and CDR2 is YYNGEE. In nucleotides, the CDR3 is TGTGCCAGCAGCCCGCAACAGGGGTTGCTTAAAGCTTTCTTT. It specifies CASSPQQGLLKAFF.

J is TRBJ2-1 and V is TRBV5-1; 9 bases match TRBD2. Losses at the gene ends were 0 bases for V and 8 bases for J; bases not matched to a gene: 12. The CDR3 has 17 residues. In germline, CDR1 is SGHRS, CDR2 YFSETQ. This CDR3 reads CASSLGFGTSLGDEQFF. As DNA, the CDR3 is TGCGCCAGCAGCTTGGGTTTTGGGACTAGCTTGGGGGATGAGCAGTTCTTC.

The chain carries TRBV2 and TRBJ1-1; D gene ambiguous. This CDR3 is 13 amino acids long. The germline CDR1 and CDR2 sequences are SNHLY and FYNNEI. V was clipped by 6 bases and J by 1 base, with 9 bases between them. The CDR3 spells CASRGSGNTEAFF. The CDR3 region has the DNA TGTGCCAGCAGAGGGTCGGGGAACACTGAAGCTTTCTTT.

Many counts were recorded for this clonotype. The V call is TRBV27, the J call TRBJ1-4; D is unresolved. The V gene's germline CDR1 is MNHEY and CDR2 SMNVEV (reference sequence). With 3 bases removed from V and 3 bases from J, the gap between germline ends came to 8 bases. This CDR3 spans 14 amino acids. For the CDR3, the DNA is TGTGCCAGCAGTTTCGGGCGCGCTAATGAAAAACTGTTTTTT. Translated: CASSFGRANEKLFF. Supplemented by reference TRBV27 and TRBJ1-4, the full variable domain reads EAQVTQNPRYLITVTGKKLTVTCSQNMNHEYMSWYRQDPGLGLRQIYYSMNVEVTDKGDVPEGYKVSRKEKRNFPLILESPSPNQTSLYFCASSFGRANEKLFFGSGTQLSVL.

This clonotype occurred a few times. The chain combines TRBV28 with TRBJ2-1; 7 nucleotides agree with TRBD2. The CDR3 contains 16 residues. The J segment lost 0 bases and the V segment lost 2 bases, leaving 4 bases of the junction unmatched. Germline V gene sequence: CDR1 MDHEN, CDR2 SYDVKM. CDR3 in amino acids: CASSLRGGTSYNEQFF. The DNA for the CDR3 is TGTGCCAGCAGTTTACGGGGAGGGACCTCCTACAATGAGCAGTTCTTC.

The chain joins TRBV6-2 or TRBV6-3 to TRBJ2-1; 11 bases map to TRBD1. In germline, CDR1 is MNHEY, CDR2 SVGEGT. The CDR3 runs 16 residues. Germline trimming cut 6 bases from V and 5 bases from J; bases unmatched to any gene: 9. CDR3 sequence (DNA): TGTGCCAGCAGACGTTGGATGGGACAGGGGGACAATGAGCAGTTCTTC. This sequence encodes CASRRWMGQGDNEQFF.

This clonotype has ten or more counts. The chain joins TRBV7-9 to TRBJ1-2, with D possibly matching TRBD1 (5 bases). The CDR3 runs 14 residues. V gave up 2 bases and J gave up 2 bases, with 9 bases separating them. From germline, CDR1 is SEHNR and CDR2 FQNEAQ (reference sequence). Here the CDR3 reads CASSLREGNYGYTF. The CDR3 DNA is TGTGCCAGCAGCTTACGTGAGGGGAACTATGGCTACACCTTC.

This chain joins TRBV12-3 or TRBV12-4 and TRBJ2-7; D gene unclear. Deletions cut 6 bases from V and 1 base from J, with 10 bases between. The CDR3 runs 13 residues. The CDR3 DNA reads TGTGCCAGCAGGCTGGGTTTTTCCTACGAGCAGTACTTC. This encodes CASRLGFSYEQYF.

V gene TRBV18 combines with J gene TRBJ1-1, with D uncertain. With 1 base removed from V and 2 bases from J, the gap between germline ends came to 8 bases. Germline values: CDR1 KGHSH, CDR2 LQKENI. The CDR3 loop spans 14 amino acids. The CDR3 DNA is TGTGCCAGCTCACCACAACTGGATAACACTGAAGCTTTCTTT. Translating gives CASSPQLDNTEAFF.

This clonotype was picked up many times. The chain joins TRBV7-9 to TRBJ2-2; the D gene is possibly TRBD1 (5 bases). The CDR3 totals 14 residues. The V gene lost 3 bases and the J gene lost 6 bases, with 11 bases spanning the gap. Per germline, CDR1 SEHNR and CDR2 FQNEAQ (reference sequence). The DNA for the CDR3 is TGTGCCAGCAGCTTCTTCCCAGGGCCCGGGGAGCTGTTTTTT. It translates to CASSFFPGPGELFF.

J is TRBJ2-1 and V is TRBV20-1; no definite D call. Trimming removed 6 bases at V and 6 bases at J, with 18 bases between. CDR3 length: 14 residues. Germline V gene data show CDR1 as DFQATT and CDR2 as SNEGSKA (reference sequence). The CDR3 DNA follows: TGCAGTGCGCCCTTTCCAGGCCTGGCCAATGAGCAGTTCTTC. Translating gives CSAPFPGLANEQFF.

The chain recombines TRBV28 with TRBJ1-1, with D unclear. CDR3 size: 14 residues. Germline V gene data show CDR1 as MDHEN and CDR2 as SYDVKM. Trimming removed 4 bases from V and 0 bases from J, with 9 bases in between. CDR3 DNA: TGTGCCAGCAGTTCCCCGGTGGTGAACACTGAAGCTTTCTTT. It specifies CASSSPVVNTEAFF.

The rearrangement joins TRBV12-3 or TRBV12-4 to TRBJ1-6; 9 nucleotides match TRBD1. The CDR3 totals 15 residues. The junction had 9 bases not matched to a gene; V was cut back by 5 bases and J by 10 bases. CDR3 residues: CASSLGDREGSPLHF. The CDR3 DNA reads as TGTGCCAGCAGTCTAGGGGACAGGGAGGGATCACCCCTCCACTTT.

The chain has TRBV2 and TRBJ2-7, with D perhaps given as TRBD1 or TRBD2 (6 bases each). The assigned J gene may be wrong: the sequence end matches TRBJ2-1 better. The CDR3 contains 14 residues. CDR1 SNHLY and CDR2 FYNNEI come from the germline V gene. This CDR3 reads CASKGDSSSYEQFF. In DNA, the CDR3 is TGTGCCAGCAAGGGGGACTCATCCTCCTACGAGCAGTTCTTC.